This is a list of T cell receptor beta chains from one sample in a study of cytomegalovirus exposure and HLA in healthy donors. Sequencing used immunoSEQ multiplex PCR; TCRdb keeps in-frame clones, though not all of them. The sample records roughly 47,000 clones, more than 85% being singletons. Sequencing input: PBMCs. The receptors come from a woman under 30 in good health and CMV-seronegative. Both conserved end residues are part of each CDR3. A D gene is named only where the DNA matches it firmly. A clone size is listed for some rows: how often the clone was seen (once, few, many), or a class if it is expanded.

clone size: few
V gene: TRBV7-3
J gene: TRBJ1-3
D gene: NA
CDR3 protein: CASSLQGGNTIYF
CDR3 DNA: TGTGCCAGCAGCTTACAGGGTGGAAACACCATATATTTT

clone size: NA
V gene: TRBV7-3
J gene: TRBJ2-7
D gene: NA
CDR3 protein: CASSLPYGEPYEQYF
CDR3 DNA: TGTGCCAGCAGCTTACCTTACGGGGAGCCCTACGAGCAGTACTTC

clone size: NA
V gene: TRBV4-1
J gene: TRBJ1-5
D gene: TRBD1
CDR3 protein: CASSPDRAAGQPQHF
CDR3 DNA: TGCGCCAGCAGCCCGGACAGGGCTGCGGGGCAGCCCCAGCATTTT

clone size: once
V gene: TRBV19
J gene: TRBJ1-2
D gene: NA
CDR3 protein: CASDDRYYGYTF
CDR3 DNA: TGTGCCAGTGATGACAGATACTATGGCTACACCTTC

clone size: NA
V gene: TRBV28
J gene: TRBJ1-1
D gene: TRBD1
CDR3 protein: CASTPGQGMTEAFF
CDR3 DNA: TGTGCCAGCACTCCGGGACAGGGAATGACTGAAGCTTTCTTT

clone size: NA
V gene: TRBV13
J gene: TRBJ2-5
D gene: TRBD2
CDR3 protein: CASREDGGSQETQYF
CDR3 DNA: TGTGCCAGCAGAGAGGACGGGGGGTCCCAAGAGACCCAGTACTTC

clone size: NA
V gene: TRBV28
J gene: TRBJ2-1
D gene: NA
CDR3 protein: CASSLSILRHNEQFF
CDR3 DNA: TGTGCCAGCAGTTTATCGATTCTACGCCACAATGAGCAGTTCTTC

clone size: NA
V gene: TRBV9
J gene: TRBJ1-1
D gene: NA
CDR3 protein: CASSVGGSMNTEAFF
CDR3 DNA: TGTGCCAGCAGCGTAGGAGGCAGCATGAACACTGAAGCTTTCTTT

clone size: NA
V gene: TRBV10-3
J gene: TRBJ2-2
D gene: NA
CDR3 protein: CAISDVARHTNTGELFF
CDR3 DNA: TGTGCCATCAGTGACGTTGCGAGACACACGAACACCGGGGAGCTGTTTTTT

clone size: once
V gene: TRBV20-1
J gene: TRBJ1-1
D gene: NA
CDR3 protein: CSAQVNTEAFF
CDR3 DNA: TGCAGTGCTCAGGTGAACACTGAAGCTTTCTTT

clone size: NA
V gene: TRBV7-9
J gene: TRBJ1-6
D gene: TRBD1
CDR3 protein: CASSAPGQPSYNSPLHF
CDR3 DNA: TGTGCCAGCAGCGCCCCGGGACAGCCAAGCTATAATTCACCCCTCCACTTT

clone size: once
V gene: TRBV5-6
J gene: TRBJ2-2
D gene: TRBD1
CDR3 protein: CASSWDRGANTGELFF
CDR3 DNA: TGTGCCAGCAGCTGGGACAGGGGTGCGAACACCGGGGAGCTGTTTTTT

clone size: NA
V gene: TRBV19
J gene: TRBJ2-7
D gene: TRBD1
CDR3 protein: CASSISGQGLTYEQYF
CDR3 DNA: TGTGCCAGTAGTATTTCGGGACAGGGATTAACCTACGAGCAGTACTTC

clone size: NA
V gene: TRBV7-9
J gene: TRBJ2-7
D gene: NA
CDR3 protein: CASSRTGEVWYF
CDR3 DNA: TGTGCCAGCAGCCGAACAGGGGAGGTTTGGTACTTC

clone size: NA
V gene: TRBV5-6
J gene: TRBJ1-2
D gene: NA
CDR3 protein: CASSGPDWNYGYTF
CDR3 DNA: TGTGCCAGCAGCGGACCGGACTGGAACTATGGCTACACCTTC

clone size: NA
V gene: TRBV6-1
J gene: TRBJ2-3
D gene: TRBD2
CDR3 protein: CASSEDGLAGYDTQYF
CDR3 DNA: TGTGCCAGCAGTGAAGATGGACTAGCGGGGTATGATACGCAGTATTTT

clone size: NA
V gene: TRBV28
J gene: TRBJ1-1
D gene: NA
CDR3 protein: CASSLLSLPEAFF
CDR3 DNA: TGTGCCAGCAGTTTATTGTCTCTCCCCGAAGCTTTCTTT

clone size: NA
V gene: TRBV6-6
J gene: TRBJ2-5
D gene: NA
CDR3 protein: CASSYPPRGIQETQYF
CDR3 DNA: TGTGCCAGCAGTTATCCTCCAAGGGGGATTCAAGAGACCCAGTACTTC

clone size: NA
V gene: TRBV7-9
J gene: TRBJ1-2
D gene: NA
CDR3 protein: CASSSEQGFAEGYTF
CDR3 DNA: TGTGCCAGCAGCTCCGAACAGGGATTTGCAGAGGGCTACACCTTC

clone size: NA
V gene: TRBV18
J gene: TRBJ2-7
D gene: NA
CDR3 protein: CASSEAQTRYEQYF
CDR3 DNA: TGTGCCAGCTCCGAGGCCCAAACACGCTACGAGCAGTACTTC

clone size: NA
V gene: TRBV7-2
J gene: TRBJ2-5
D gene: NA
CDR3 protein: CASSLLIQETQYF
CDR3 DNA: TGTGCCAGCAGCTTATTAATCCAAGAGACCCAGTACTTC

clone size: NA
V gene: TRBV18
J gene: TRBJ1-2
D gene: NA
CDR3 protein: CASSKGVSNYGYTF
CDR3 DNA: TGTGCCAGCTCAAAGGGGGTCAGTAACTATGGCTACACCTTC

clone size: NA
V gene: TRBV10-3
J gene: TRBJ2-1
D gene: TRBD2
CDR3 protein: CATLRESYNEQFF
CDR3 DNA: TGTGCCACCTTGCGGGAGTCCTACAATGAGCAGTTCTTC

clone size: NA
V gene: TRBV5-1
J gene: TRBJ2-2
D gene: TRBD1
CDR3 protein: CASSLDRGSTGELFF
CDR3 DNA: TGCGCCAGCAGCTTGGACAGGGGTAGCACCGGGGAGCTGTTTTTT

clone size: once
V gene: TRBV6-5
J gene: TRBJ2-5
D gene: NA
CDR3 protein: CASGRETQYF
CDR3 DNA: TGTGCCAGCGGCCGAGAGACCCAGTACTTC

clone size: NA
V gene: TRBV6-1
J gene: TRBJ1-2
D gene: NA
CDR3 protein: CASSEQGGYGYTF
CDR3 DNA: TGTGCCAGCAGTGAACAGGGCGGCTATGGCTACACCTTC

clone size: NA
V gene: TRBV5-5
J gene: TRBJ2-5
D gene: TRBD1
CDR3 protein: CASSSGTARNQETQYF
CDR3 DNA: TGTGCCAGCAGTTCCGGGACAGCGAGAAACCAAGAGACCCAGTACTTC

clone size: NA
V gene: TRBV4-2
J gene: TRBJ2-1
D gene: NA
CDR3 protein: CASSQEQGNLLWSSYNEQFF
CDR3 DNA: TGTGCCAGCAGCCAGGAACAGGGTAATCTTCTTTGGAGCTCCTACAATGAGCAGTTCTTC

clone size: NA
V gene: TRBV9
J gene: TRBJ2-3
D gene: TRBD1
CDR3 protein: CASSVDGRGTANTDTQYF
CDR3 DNA: TGTGCCAGCAGCGTAGACGGAAGGGGGACAGCAAACACAGATACGCAGTATTTT